This TCR beta chain was recorded in a study of tumor-infiltrating lymphocytes in localized non-small cell lung cancer. For the study at large: Several tumor histologies, both smoking statuses, and some post-neoadjuvant chemotherapy samples were included. Each patient gave resected tumor and non-adjacent uninvolved lung tissue. Study results and caveats: TCRbeta sequencing showed higher T cell infiltration in tumors than uninvolved lung. Immunotypes IM1 and IM2 had similar TCR-derived T-cell fractions.

The data were produced by immunoSEQ multiplex PCR, yet TCRdb's version contains in-frame clones alone and is incomplete. The sample includes 9,000 or so clones, approximately 84% of them seen just once. The CDR3 covers 13 residues. Trimming took 1 base from V and 2 from J, leaving 6 bases between them. The V gene's germline CDR1 is SGHRS and CDR2 YFSETQ. On this clone itself: Its target is unknown.

The sequencing sample was made of uninvolved lung tissue not adjacent to the tumor. V and J are TRBV5-1 and TRBJ1-2, with D unclear. This receptor was obtained from a human donor with non-small cell lung cancer. The CDR3 is CASSLSSNYGYTF. CDR3 nucleotides: TGCGCCAGCAGCTTGTCCTCCAACTATGGCTACACCTTC.